Listed below are T cell receptor beta chains from one sample, sequenced in a study of vaccination effects on CD4 cells after COVID-19. Generated by immunoSEQ multiplex PCR, the TCRdb table keeps only in-frame clones and is missing some. The sample lists about 73,000 clones; about 78% were seen once. Their antigen targets remain unknown. The specimen was CD4+ T cells from PBMCs cultured with SARS-CoV-2 spike peptides, collected before COVID-19 vaccination. These receptors were taken from a human donor who received a COVID-19 vaccine. Each CDR3 is given with its conserved first and last residue. The D gene is left open where the match is weak. Clone size, where shown, is once, few, many, or a class for clones that have expanded.

TRBD2	TRBJ2-3	.	TRBV6-5	TGTGCCAGCAGCCAAAGCGGGACTAGCACAGATACGCAGTATTTT	CASSQSGTSTDTQYF
TRBD1	TRBJ2-5	.	TRBV29-1	TGCAGCGTTCCCTTACAGGGGGAAGAGACCCAGTACTTC	CSVPLQGEETQYF
.	TRBJ2-5	.	TRBV7-9	TGTGCCAGCAGCTTAGCCGGGCGAGAGACCCAGTACTTC	CASSLAGRETQYF
.	TRBJ1-4	.	TRBV28	TGTGCCAGCAGTCAAGACAGTGCAACTAATGAAAAACTGTTTTTT	CASSQDSATNEKLFF
.	TRBJ1-2	.	TRBV9	TGTGCCAGCAGCGTAGAAAGGGTCAGGGCAGAAGGCTACACCTTC	CASSVERVRAEGYTF
.	TRBJ1-4	.	TRBV6-1	TGTGCCAGCAGTGAACCCTCGGGGAATGAAAAACTGTTTTTT	CASSEPSGNEKLFF
.	TRBJ2-3	.	TRBV2	TGTGCCAGCAGTGGACAGCTCCCTAGCACAGATACGCAGTATTTT	CASSGQLPSTDTQYF
.	TRBJ1-5	.	TRBV6-1	TGTGCCAGCAGTGAATTCCCCGGTCAGCCCCAGCATTTT	CASSEFPGQPQHF
TRBD1	TRBJ1-4	.	TRBV27	TGTGCCAGCAGAAGCGAACCGGGAGCAGGGGGCGAAAAACTGTTTTTT	CASRSEPGAGGEKLFF
.	TRBJ1-4	.	TRBV5-1	TGCGCCAGCAGCTTCCGTCCCAGCGGACAGATAGATGAAAAACTGTTTTTT	CASSFRPSGQIDEKLFF
.	TRBJ1-3	once	TRBV7-2	TGTGCCAGCAGCTTAGCCTGGGGCTCCTCTGGAAACACCATATATTTT	CASSLAWGSSGNTIYF
.	TRBJ2-3	.	TRBV24-1	TGTGCCACCACTAAGGGTGGTGGCACAGATACGCAGTATTTT	CATTKGGGTDTQYF
.	TRBJ1-1	few	TRBV2	TGTGCCAGCAGTGATATGAGTAGGGGAATGGTCGCTGAAGCTTTCTTT	CASSDMSRGMVAEAFF
.	TRBJ1-6	.	TRBV3-1/TRBV3-2	TGTGCCAGCAGCCAACGGGCAGGAACCTATAATTCACCCCTCCACTTT	CASSQRAGTYNSPLHF
TRBD1	TRBJ1-6	few	TRBV27	TGTGCCAGCAGTTTTGGGACAGATGATTCACCCCTCCACTTT	CASSFGTDDSPLHF
.	TRBJ1-1	.	TRBV5-1	TGCGCCAGCAGCGCAACAGTGCAGTTGGCGGGCACTGAAGCTTTCTTT	CASSATVQLAGTEAFF
.	TRBJ1-1	once	TRBV15	TGTGCCACCAGCAGGAAGGCGGGAACTGAAGCTTTCTTT	CATSRKAGTEAFF
.	TRBJ1-3	few	TRBV28	TGTGCCAGCAGTTTAGGACCACGTGGAAACACCATATATTTT	CASSLGPRGNTIYF
.	TRBJ2-5	.	TRBV14	TGTGCCAGCAGCCAAGGGCAGGTTTCGGAGACCCAGTACTTC	CASSQGQVSETQYF
.	TRBJ2-3	.	TRBV11-2	TGTGCAGCAAGGGCGGGGGCGGGCGATACGCAGTATTTT	CAARAGAGDTQYF
.	TRBJ1-3	.	TRBV12-3/TRBV12-4	TGTGCCAGCAGCTTGGGAAACACCATATATTTT	CASSLGNTIYF
TRBD2	TRBJ2-3	once	TRBV28	TGTGCCAGCAGGGAAGCGGGGTTTACAGATACGCAGTATTTT	CASREAGFTDTQYF
TRBD1	TRBJ1-4	.	TRBV19	TGTGCCAGTAGTATCCAAAGACAGGGTGCTAATGAAAAACTGTTTTTT	CASSIQRQGANEKLFF
.	TRBJ2-5	.	TRBV7-9	TGTGCCAGCAGCTTAAAGGCGGGGACTCAAGAGACCCAGTACTTC	CASSLKAGTQETQYF
.	TRBJ1-1	.	TRBV6-1	TGTGCCAGCAGTGAGGCAGGGCGAACTGAAGCTTTCTTT	CASSEAGRTEAFF
.	TRBJ1-2	.	TRBV5-1	TGCGCCAGCAGCTTGGATGAGATCCCCCGTCACTACACCTTC	CASSLDEIPRHYTF
.	TRBJ2-3	.	TRBV5-1	TGCGCCAGCAGCTCCCTTACAGTGAGCACAGATACGCAGTATTTT	CASSSLTVSTDTQYF
.	TRBJ1-4	.	TRBV30	TGTGCCTGGAATAGGTTATCTAATGAAAAACTGTTTTTT	CAWNRLSNEKLFF
.	TRBJ1-6	.	TRBV21-1	TGTGCCAGCAGCTATCCGAGACAGGAATATAATTCACCCCTCCACTTT	CASSYPRQEYNSPLHF
.	TRBJ2-5	.	TRBV5-1	TGCGCCAGCAGCGGGGGAACCGGGGCGGGGGCCCAAGAGACCCAGTACTTC	CASSGGTGAGAQETQYF
TRBD2	TRBJ2-5	.	TRBV19	TGTGCCAGTAGTCCCCAACTAGCGGGGGGGCCGGGGGAGACCCAGTACTTC	CASSPQLAGGPGETQYF
.	TRBJ1-1	.	TRBV6-5	TGTGCCAGCAGTTATACGAGGGGCGCGCGGACTGAAGCTTTCTTT	CASSYTRGARTEAFF
.	TRBJ1-3	.	TRBV15	TGTGCCACCAGCAGAGATCTAGGGGGGATTACTGGAAACACCATATATTTT	CATSRDLGGITGNTIYF
TRBD1	TRBJ1-2	.	TRBV5-1	TGCGCCAGCAGCTTAACAGGGGTCGGGGGCTACACCTTC	CASSLTGVGGYTF
TRBD2	TRBJ2-3	.	TRBV4-2	TGTGCCAGCAGCCAGAGCGGGGGGGGCACAGATACGCAGTATTTT	CASSQSGGGTDTQYF
.	TRBJ2-1	once	TRBV7-2	TGTGCCAGCAGCTTAGGCCAGGGGTATGAGCAGTTCTTC	CASSLGQGYEQFF